Listed here is a single TCR beta chain. The data were obtained in a study of technical replicates of blood from several donors. Germline V CDR1 and CDR2: MNHEY, SVGAGI. Trimming at V came to 2 bases and at J to 6 bases, leaving 2 bases not matched to a gene. The CDR3 has 13 residues. Sequencing was performed with immunoSEQ multiplex PCR; in TCRdb, only in-frame clones are kept and a portion is missing. The profile covers 65,000 to 90,000 clones, with roughly 93% appearing a single time and roughly 0.23% taken by the ten largest. The sequencing sample was made of T cells isolated from PBMCs. This TCR came from a human donor in good health. V usage is TRBV6-5 and J usage is TRBJ1-1; 8 bases line up with TRBD1. The CDR3 region is CASSYTGGAEAFF. The CDR3 DNA reads TGTGCCAGCAGTTACACAGGGGGTGCTGAAGCTTTCTTT.